Following are 16 T cell receptor beta chains from one sample sequenced in a study of cytotoxic CD8 clonotypes in ibrutinib-treated CLL. Measured with immunoSEQ multiplex PCR; TCRdb has only the in-frame clones, and not every one. The data contain around 300,000 clones, 80% of them seen just once; the ten biggest clones take up 6.7%. The source material was PBMCs, sampled before ibrutinib treatment. Receptor source: a human donor with chronic lymphocytic leukemia.

Note on this clone: Other DNA variants within this sample encode the same CDR3. This chain connects TRBV5-1 to TRBJ2-7; D gene uncertain. Germline V gene data show CDR1 as SGHRS and CDR2 as YFSETQ. The CDR3 spans 14 residues. Trimming removed 0 bases at V and 3 bases at J, with 10 bases between. CDR3 sequence reads: CASSLVGLGYEQYF. CDR3 DNA: TGCGCCAGCAGCTTGGTTGGGCTGGGCTACGAGCAGTACTTC.

This chain links TRBV27 with TRBJ2-7; tentative D call: TRBD1 (6 bases). The V end lost 8 bases, the J end lost 3 bases, and 17 bases lay between the germline ends. CDR3 length equals 14 residues. CDR1 MNHEY and CDR2 SMNVEV come from the germline V gene (reference sequence). The CDR3 nucleotides are TGTGCCAGCGCGGGTACGGACAGCCACTACGAGCAGTACTTC. Residues: CASAGTDSHYEQYF.

The rearrangement links TRBV5-5 to TRBJ2-1; 11 nucleotides line up with TRBD2. This CDR3 is built from 15 residues. Germline V gives CDR1 SGHKS, CDR2 YYEKEE (reference sequence). With V trimmed by 6 bases and J by 3 bases, 5 bases remained unmatched. The CDR3 region has the DNA TGTGCCAGCACCCTGGGACTAGCGGACTACAATGAGCAGTTCTTC. It is translated as CASTLGLADYNEQFF.

The chain joins TRBV21-1 to TRBJ2-2; the table's D call of TRBD2 was not tested on the DNA. TRBV21-1 corresponds to a pseudogene. The CDR3 covers 19 residues. In nucleotides, the CDR3 is TGTGCCAGCAGCACTCCGGGACTAGCGGGAGGGATTGACACCGGGGAGCTGTTTTTT. Its protein product is CASSTPGLAGGIDTGELFF.

This chain uses TRBV27 with TRBJ2-5; D unresolved. The CDR3 has 12 amino acids. Per the germline V gene, CDR1 is MNHEY and CDR2 is SMNVEV (reference sequence). With 6 bases removed from V and 7 bases from J, the gap between germline ends came to 12 bases. The CDR3 DNA is TGTGCCAGCAGAGACCGTCACAGGACCCAGTACTTC. Amino acid sequence: CASRDRHRTQYF.

The chain couples TRBV15 to TRBJ2-2; 8 bases fit TRBD1. The germline CDR1 and CDR2 sequences are LNHNV and YYDKDF (reference sequence). Unmatched junction bases numbered 4, after V lost 2 bases and J lost 2 bases. The CDR3 is made up of 16 amino acids. CDR3 in amino acids: CATSRRQGPNTGELFF. CDR3 bases: TGTGCCACCAGCAGACGACAGGGGCCAAACACCGGGGAGCTGTTTTTT.

The DNA for the CDR3 is TGTGCCAGCTCACCCTACACGGGAGGTAGCAATCAGCCCCAGCATTTT. It encodes CASSPYTGGSNQPQHF. The V and J genes are TRBV18 and TRBJ1-5, with D unresolved. The V gene's germline CDR1 is KGHSH and CDR2 LQKENI. Trimming removed 3 bases from V and 0 bases from J, with 12 bases in between. The CDR3 sequence is 16 residues long.

J is TRBJ2-5 and V is TRBV11-1; 11 bases line up with TRBD2. Germline V gives CDR1 SGHAT, CDR2 FQDESV (reference sequence). The CDR3 extends over 15 amino acids. V gave up 3 bases and J gave up 5 bases; unmatched junction bases: 5. The CDR3 region has the DNA TGTGCCAGCAGCTTTACTAGCGGGAGAAGTGAGACCCAGTACTTC. It yields the protein CASSFTSGRSETQYF.

The gene calls are TRBV2 and TRBJ1-5; D might be TRBD1 (6 bases). Germline V gene sequence: CDR1 SNHLY, CDR2 FYNNEI. The CDR3 is 14 residues long. The germline V and J ends were trimmed by 5 bases and 3 bases, with 11 bases remaining between them. The CDR3 loop is CASSQQGFNQPQHF. The CDR3, as DNA: TGTGCCAGCAGTCAACAGGGTTTCAATCAGCCCCAGCATTTT.

The chain joins TRBV5-1 to TRBJ1-4; D gene uncertain. Germline values: CDR1 SGHRS, CDR2 YFSETQ. The CDR3 sequence is 15 residues long. The V end was cut by 1 base, the J end by 0 bases, with 7 bases between. Here the CDR3 DNA reads TGCGCCAGCAGCTTGATGGCAGCAACTAATGAAAAACTGTTTTTT. Protein: CASSLMAATNEKLFF. Full variable domain (remainder filled in from reference TRBV5-1 and TRBJ1-4): KAGVTQTPRYLIKTRGQQVTLSCSPISGHRSVSWYQQTPGQGLQFLFEYFSETQRNKGNFPGRFSGRQFSNSRSEMNVSTLELGDSALYLCASSLMAATNEKLFFGSGTQLSVL.

This chain uses TRBV11-1 with TRBJ2-1; tentatively, D is TRBD2 (6 bases). The germline V and J ends were trimmed by 4 bases and 4 bases, with 14 bases remaining between them. Germline assignment: CDR1 SGHAT and CDR2 FQDESV (reference sequence). The CDR3 covers 15 residues. CDR3 protein: CASSSGGEWYNEQFF. The CDR3 DNA follows: TGTGCCAGCAGCTCTGGCGGGGAATGGTACAATGAGCAGTTCTTC.

This clone has just a few counts. This sequence joins TRBV28 and TRBJ1-2; tentative D call: TRBD1 (5 bases). The V end lost 6 bases, the J end lost 2 bases, and 10 bases lay between the germline ends. The V gene's germline CDR1 is MDHEN and CDR2 SYDVKM. The CDR3 length is 13 residues. The CDR3 reads CASRSDTNYGYTF. The CDR3 region has the DNA TGTGCCAGCAGGTCGGACACAAACTATGGCTACACCTTC.

The chain links TRBV28 to TRBJ1-2; the D gene is possibly TRBD1 (5 bases). Trimming removed 2 bases from V and 8 bases from J, with 9 bases in between. The germline V gene has CDR1 MDHEN and CDR2 SYDVKM. The CDR3 totals 12 residues. DNA of the CDR3: TGTGCCAGCAGTTTAAGACAGTCCGGCTACACCTTC. Its translation: CASSLRQSGYTF.

The chain couples TRBV19 to TRBJ1-2, with 7 nucleotides matching TRBD1. The germline CDR1 and CDR2 sequences are LNHDA and SQIVND (reference sequence). The CDR3 totals 15 residues. V lost 5 bases, J lost 4 bases, and 10 bases stayed unmatched. This chain's CDR3 is CASSATLTGTYGYTF. The CDR3 DNA sequence: TGTGCCAGTAGTGCGACCTTGACAGGGACCTATGGCTACACCTTC. Supplemented by reference TRBV19 and TRBJ1-2, the full variable domain reads DGGITQSPKYLFRKEGQNVTLSCEQNLNHDAMYWYRQDPGQGLRLIYYSQIVNDFQKGDIAEGYSVSREKKESFPLTVTSAQKNPTAFYLCASSATLTGTYGYTFGSGTRLTVV.

This clone was recorded only once. The chain uses TRBV30 and TRBJ2-2; 8 positions agree with TRBD2. CDR1 is GTSNPN, CDR2 SVGIG, per germline (reference sequence). V lost 8 bases to trimming and J lost 7 bases; unmatched junction nucleotides: 18. This CDR3 spans 16 amino acids. The CDR3 here is CARSGKQRELSGELFF. The CDR3 nucleotides read TGTGCCCGTTCAGGGAAGCAGCGGGAGTTGAGCGGGGAGCTGTTTTTT.

The V call is TRBV5-6, the J call TRBJ2-2; TRBD1 is a possible D gene (6 bases). The CDR3 runs 15 residues. Germline CDR1 and CDR2: SGHDT and YYEEEE. The V gene lost 6 bases and the J gene lost 4 bases, with 16 bases spanning the gap. CDR3 region: CASKATGPGTGELFF. In DNA form, the CDR3 reads TGTGCCAGCAAAGCTACAGGGCCGGGCACCGGGGAGCTGTTTTTT.